These 14 T cell receptor beta chains originate from one sample sequenced in a study of Ad26.COV2.S vaccination and SARS-CoV-2 variants. The repertoire was sequenced with immunoSEQ multiplex PCR; TCRdb's copy has only in-frame clones and lacks some. The sample holds about 350,000 clones; approximately 86% are singletons and the top ten take roughly 10%. Stated treatment: some 20 received Ad26.COV2.S at low or high dose, single or two shots; about five received placebo; per-sample allocation not given. Following the first vaccine or placebo injection, samples were taken on day 63. This specimen was peripheral blood, taken in a trial of Ad26.COV2.S vaccine versus placebo. These receptors were taken from a person aged 18-60 years who received the Ad26.COV2.S COVID-19 vaccine or a placebo.

The chain is built from TRBV28 and TRBJ1-4, with 7 bases that match TRBD1. Germline loops: CDR1 MDHEN, CDR2 SYDVKM. V gave up 5 bases and J gave up 8 bases; unmatched junction bases: 17. The CDR3 runs 17 residues. CDR3 nucleotides: TGTGCCAGCAGTGGTTCGGGACAGCTCTTATTTGAGGAAAAACTGTTTTTT. This sequence encodes CASSGSGQLLFEEKLFF.

The chain has TRBV4-1 and TRBJ2-1; 9 bases are a match to TRBD1. Trimming at V came to 1 base and at J to 2 bases, leaving 3 bases not matched to a gene. Germline CDR1 reads MGHRA; CDR2 reads YSYEKL. The CDR3 consists of 16 residues. The CDR3 sequence: CASSQGDRAPYNEQFF. CDR3 DNA: TGCGCCAGCAGCCAAGGGGACAGGGCACCCTACAATGAGCAGTTCTTC.

The chain couples TRBV6-1 to TRBJ1-3; D possibly corresponds to TRBD1 (5 bases). The V end lost 2 bases, the J end lost 3 bases, and 20 bases lay between the germline ends. CDR1 and CDR2 from the germline V gene are MNHNS and SASEGT. This CDR3 comprises 18 residues. This CDR3 reads CASSEFGMSAGRGNTIYF. Here the CDR3 DNA reads TGTGCCAGCAGTGAATTCGGCATGTCGGCGGGACGTGGAAACACCATATATTTT.

The chain has TRBV5-6 and TRBJ2-7, with 8 bases that match TRBD1. Losses at the gene ends were 3 bases for V and 6 bases for J; bases not matched to a gene: 14. The CDR3 is 16 amino acids. CDR1 is SGHDT, CDR2 YYEEEE, per germline. As DNA, the CDR3 is TGTGCCAGCAGCTCCTACTTGAGGACAGGGCCAATCGAGCAGTACTTC. Translating it yields CASSSYLRTGPIEQYF.

This chain uses TRBV4-3 with TRBJ2-1, with a tentative D call TRBD1 (6 bases). The germline V gene encodes CDR1 LGHNA and CDR2 YSLEER. This CDR3 region has 18 residues. The germline V and J ends were trimmed by 5 bases and 7 bases, with 27 bases remaining between them. CDR3 sequence (DNA): TGCGCCAGCAGCAAAGGGGGAACAGTAGCCCCTTTTAGGAATGAGCAGTTCTTC. As protein: CASSKGGTVAPFRNEQFF.

The rearrangement joins TRBV5-6 to TRBJ2-1; no reliable D call. CDR1 is SGHDT, CDR2 YYEEEE, per germline. The CDR3 contains 15 residues. With 4 bases removed from V and 2 bases from J, the gap between germline ends came to 13 bases. The CDR3 loop reads CASSPTRQTYNEQFF. CDR3 in DNA: TGTGCCAGCAGCCCTACACGGCAGACCTACAATGAGCAGTTCTTC.

The chain is built from TRBV27 and TRBJ1-2, with TRBD1 matching 8 bases. J gave up 5 bases and V 3 bases, and 11 bases lay outside the gene matches. This CDR3 spans 16 amino acids. Germline V gene lookup returns CDR1 MNHEY and CDR2 SMNVEV (reference sequence). CDR3 sequence (DNA): TGTGCCAGCAGTTTGGGGGGACAGGCTGGGGTATATGGCTACACCTTC. It yields the protein CASSLGGQAGVYGYTF.

This clone was observed once. The V call is TRBV28, the J call TRBJ2-7, with TRBD2 matching over 8 bases. V lost 2 bases, J lost 2 bases, and 2 bases stayed unmatched. Germline assignment: CDR1 MDHEN and CDR2 SYDVKM. The CDR3 contains 14 residues. The CDR3 protein is CASSLRGGTYEQYF. The CDR3 bases are TGTGCCAGCAGTTTACGGGGGGGGACCTACGAGCAGTACTTC.

The rearrangement links TRBV3-1 (or the pseudogene TRBV3-2) to TRBJ2-3; the D gene is possibly TRBD1 (5 bases). Trimming shortened V by 3 bases and J by 3 bases, and 10 bases separated the two germline ends. This CDR3 spans 14 amino acids. CDR1 and CDR2 (germline): LGHDT, YNNKEL (reference sequence). As DNA, the CDR3 is TGTGCCAGCAGCCAGGTCCCAGGGACAGATACGCAGTATTTT. It encodes CASSQVPGTDTQYF.

The chain joins TRBV27 to TRBJ1-1, with TRBD1 matching over 7 bases. There are 13 residues in the CDR3. CDR1 MNHEY and CDR2 SMNVEV come from the germline V gene (reference sequence). The junction had 1 base not matched to a gene; V was cut back by 2 bases and J by 4 bases. In DNA form, the CDR3 reads TGTGCCAGCAGTTTAGACAGGGCCACTGAAGCTTTCTTT. It codes for CASSLDRATEAFF.

J is TRBJ2-3 and V is TRBV10-3; 7 nucleotides match TRBD2. The germline V gene has CDR1 ENHRY and CDR2 SYGVKD. CDR3 length: 15 residues. With V trimmed by 4 bases and J by 1 base, 5 bases remained unmatched. CDR3 region: CAISVMAGGTDTQYF. CDR3 DNA sequence: TGTGCCATCAGTGTGATGGCGGGGGGCACAGATACGCAGTATTTT.

A single count supports this clone. This chain joins TRBV21-1 and TRBJ1-1. TRBV21-1 is a listed pseudogene. The length of the CDR3 is 15 residues. The CDR3 here is CASSNPPAGGTEAFF. The CDR3 DNA reads as TGTGCCAGCAGCAATCCCCCCGCGGGGGGGACTGAAGCTTTCTTT.

The chain is built from TRBV28 and TRBJ2-1, with TRBD1 identical over 7 bases. CDR1 MDHEN and CDR2 SYDVKM come from the germline V gene. The CDR3 spans 13 residues. Trimming took 5 bases from V and 3 from J; bases not matched to a gene: 1. CDR3 nucleotide sequence: TGTGCCAGCAGTCGGACAGGCTACAATGAGCAGTTCTTC. This sequence encodes CASSRTGYNEQFF.

The chain joins TRBV27 to TRBJ1-1; no definite D call. Germline V gene sequence: CDR1 MNHEY, CDR2 SMNVEV (reference sequence). The CDR3 sequence is 15 residues long. V was pared by 8 bases and J by 1 base, with 17 bases between. The CDR3 region is CASPAGRQENTEAFF. The CDR3 DNA sequence: TGTGCCAGCCCGGCCGGAAGGCAGGAGAACACTGAAGCTTTCTTT.